This TCR beta chain was obtained from a study of T cells in Graves' hyperthyroidism and ophthalmopathy. The germline V gene encodes CDR1 DFQATT and CDR2 SNEGSKA (reference sequence). CDR3 size: 15 residues. Trimming at V came to 5 bases and at J to 1 base, leaving 8 bases not matched to a gene. There are many counts of this clonotype. From RNA transcripts, TCR beta CDR3 regions were amplified. A set of HTBI primers served as the primers for a first-round RT-PCR of the TCR CDR3. TCRdb itself ran the multiplex PCR reads through MiXCR, one entry per CDR3 protein. The data show about 740,000 distinct CDR3 sequences, 12% to 15% seen once.

The sequence was collected from a woman between 18 and 30 years old with Graves' hyperthyroidism. The chain uses TRBV20-1 and TRBJ1-1, with 9 bases matching TRBD1. Sample: blood. The CDR3 is CSAVRDRVRNTEAFF. The CDR3 nucleotides are TGCAGTGCTGTCCGGGACAGGGTAAGGAACACTGAAGCTTTCTTT.